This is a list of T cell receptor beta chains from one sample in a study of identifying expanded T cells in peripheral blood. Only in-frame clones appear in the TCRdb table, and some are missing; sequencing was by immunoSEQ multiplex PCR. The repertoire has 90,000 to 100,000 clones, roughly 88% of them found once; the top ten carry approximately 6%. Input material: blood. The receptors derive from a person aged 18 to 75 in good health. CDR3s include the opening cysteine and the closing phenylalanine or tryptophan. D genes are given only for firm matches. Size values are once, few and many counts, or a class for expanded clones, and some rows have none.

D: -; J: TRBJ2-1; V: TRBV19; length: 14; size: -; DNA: TGTGCCAGTACCCCGTTTTCAGGAAACAATGAGCAGTTCTTC; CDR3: CASTPFSGNNEQFF
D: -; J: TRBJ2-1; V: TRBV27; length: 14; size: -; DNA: TGTGCCAGCAGTTTTCGGGGGCAAGACAATGAGCAGTTCTTC; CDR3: CASSFRGQDNEQFF
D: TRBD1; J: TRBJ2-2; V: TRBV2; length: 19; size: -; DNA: TGTGCCAGCAGTGAGATGCGATACCAACCGGGACAGGGGACCGGGGAGCTGTTTTTT; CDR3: CASSEMRYQPGQGTGELFF
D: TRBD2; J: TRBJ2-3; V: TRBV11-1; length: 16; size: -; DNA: TGTGCCAGCAGCATAACTAGCGGGGGGGCGTCAGATACGCAGTATTTT; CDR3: CASSITSGGASDTQYF
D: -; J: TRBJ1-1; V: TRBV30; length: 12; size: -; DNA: TGTGCCTGGAGCGCACTCTACACTGAAGCTTTCTTT; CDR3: CAWSALYTEAFF
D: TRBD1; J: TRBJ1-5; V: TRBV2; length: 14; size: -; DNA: TGTGCCAGCACGGGAACAGGGGCAAATCAGCCCCAGCATTTT; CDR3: CASTGTGANQPQHF
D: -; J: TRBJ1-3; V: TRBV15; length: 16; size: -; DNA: TGTGCCACCAGCAGAGTACCGGGGACTCCTGGAAACACCATATATTTT; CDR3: CATSRVPGTPGNTIYF
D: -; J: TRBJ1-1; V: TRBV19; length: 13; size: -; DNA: TGTGCCAGTAAAGACCGAAAGAACACTGAAGCTTTCTTT; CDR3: CASKDRKNTEAFF
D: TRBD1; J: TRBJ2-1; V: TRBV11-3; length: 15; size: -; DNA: TGTGCCAGCAGCCTTGGACAGGGGGCGGTCGATGAGCAGTTCTTC; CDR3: CASSLGQGAVDEQFF
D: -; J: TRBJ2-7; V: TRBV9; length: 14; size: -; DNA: TGTGCCAGCAGCGTAGGAATAGGGAGCTACGAGCAGTACTTC; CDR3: CASSVGIGSYEQYF
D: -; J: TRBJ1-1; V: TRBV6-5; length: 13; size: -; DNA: TGTGCCAGCAGTTACAGGGGGGACACTGAAGCTTTCTTT; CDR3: CASSYRGDTEAFF
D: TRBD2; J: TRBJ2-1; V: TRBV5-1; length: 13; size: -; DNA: TGCGCCAGCTCGGGACTAGCGACCAATGAGCAGTTCTTC; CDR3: CASSGLATNEQFF
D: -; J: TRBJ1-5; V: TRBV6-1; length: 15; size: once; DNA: TGTGCCAGCAGTGAACAGGGAAATAGCAATCAGCCCCAGCATTTT; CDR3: CASSEQGNSNQPQHF
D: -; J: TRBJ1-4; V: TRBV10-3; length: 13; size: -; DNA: TGTGCCATCAGTGAGTCGACTAATGAAAAACTGTTTTTT; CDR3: CAISESTNEKLFF
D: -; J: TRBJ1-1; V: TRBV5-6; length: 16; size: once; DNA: TGTGCCAGCAGCCCCGCCGGGCGGAGCGGGAACACTGAAGCTTTCTTT; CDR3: CASSPAGRSGNTEAFF
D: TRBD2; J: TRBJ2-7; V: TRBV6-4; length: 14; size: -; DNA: TGTGCCAGCAATTCGGGGCTAGCGGGCGACGAGCAGTACTTC; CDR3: CASNSGLAGDEQYF
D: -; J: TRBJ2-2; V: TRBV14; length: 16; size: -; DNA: TGTGCCAGCAGCCAAGGGGTTTACTGGGACACCGGGGAGCTGTTTTTT; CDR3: CASSQGVYWDTGELFF
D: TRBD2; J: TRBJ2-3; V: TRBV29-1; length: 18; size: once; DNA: TGCAGCGTCCGAGGCGCGATGACTAGCGGGGACAGCACAGATACGCAGTATTTT; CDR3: CSVRGAMTSGDSTDTQYF
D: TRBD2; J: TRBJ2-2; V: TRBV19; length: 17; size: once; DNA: TGTGCCAGTAGTGCGGGACTAGCGGGAGGGCCTGCCGGGGAGCTGTTTTTT; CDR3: CASSAGLAGGPAGELFF
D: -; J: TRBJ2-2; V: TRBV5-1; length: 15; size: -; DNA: TGCGCCAGCAGCTTGGAATCCAGGTCCACCGGGGAGCTGTTTTTT; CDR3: CASSLESRSTGELFF
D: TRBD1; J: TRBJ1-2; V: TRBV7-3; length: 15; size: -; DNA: TGTGCCAGCAGCCCCACAGGGGGGAACTTCTATGGCTACACCTTC; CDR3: CASSPTGGNFYGYTF
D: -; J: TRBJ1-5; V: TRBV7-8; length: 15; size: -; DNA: TGTGCCAGCAGCTTAAAGCGTGAAGAAAATCAGCCCCAGCATTTT; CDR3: CASSLKREENQPQHF
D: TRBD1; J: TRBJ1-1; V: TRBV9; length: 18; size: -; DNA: TGTGCCAGCAGCGTGTGGGCTCAGGGGGCCCCCATGAACACTGAAGCTTTCTTT; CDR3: CASSVWAQGAPMNTEAFF
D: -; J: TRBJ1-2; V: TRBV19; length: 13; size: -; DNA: TGTGCCAGTAGAGCTACAGATTTGGGTGGCTACACCTTC; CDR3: CASRATDLGGYTF
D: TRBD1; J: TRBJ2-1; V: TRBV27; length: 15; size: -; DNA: TGTGCCAGCCGTCATAGGCAGGGACAGGGGGATGAGCAGTTCTTC; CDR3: CASRHRQGQGDEQFF
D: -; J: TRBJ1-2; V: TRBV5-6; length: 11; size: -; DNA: TGTGCCAGCAGTTCAAACTATGGCTACACCTTC; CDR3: CASSSNYGYTF
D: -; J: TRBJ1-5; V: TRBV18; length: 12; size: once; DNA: TGTGCCAGCTCTCGTTTGAATCAGCCCCAGCATTTT; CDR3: CASSRLNQPQHF
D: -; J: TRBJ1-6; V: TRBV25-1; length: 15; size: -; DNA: TGTGCCAGCAGTGAAGTGAGGGGCCATAATTCACCCCTCCACTTT; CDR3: CASSEVRGHNSPLHF
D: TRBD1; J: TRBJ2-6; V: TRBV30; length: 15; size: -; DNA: TGTGCCGACAGGGGGACTTTATCTGGGGCCAACGTCCTGACTTTC; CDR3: CADRGTLSGANVLTF
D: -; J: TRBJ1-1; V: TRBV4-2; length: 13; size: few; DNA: TGTGCCAGCAGCCATGGGGCCGACGCTGAAGCTTTCTTT; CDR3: CASSHGADAEAFF
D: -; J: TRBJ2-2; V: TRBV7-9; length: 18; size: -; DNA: TGTGCCAGCAGCTTAAGGGCGCGGGGGACAGGGAACACCGGGGAGCTGTTTTTT; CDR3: CASSLRARGTGNTGELFF
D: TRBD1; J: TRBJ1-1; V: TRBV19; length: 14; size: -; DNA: TGTGCCAGTAGTATAGGGTCGGGACAGGGCGAAGCTTTCTTT; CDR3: CASSIGSGQGEAFF
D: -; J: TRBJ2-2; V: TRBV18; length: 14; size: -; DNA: TGTGCCAGCTCACCAGAGGGATCGGCCGGGGAGCTGTTTTTT; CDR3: CASSPEGSAGELFF
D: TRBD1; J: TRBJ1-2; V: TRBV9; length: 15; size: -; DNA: TGTGCCAGCAGCGTAGGCGGAGGGGGCGTCGGTGGCTACACCTTC; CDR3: CASSVGGGGVGGYTF